This TCR beta chain was recovered during a study of CD8 T cells in ankylosing spondylitis (dated by TCRdb to about 2017). Turning to the overall study: T cell receptor beta repertoires were profiled in healthy donors and ankylosing spondylitis patients so that disease-linked TCR variants could be found. Peripheral blood was sampled, and synovial fluid was additionally collected from ankylosing spondylitis patients. The full study cohort was made up of under 30 ankylosing spondylitis patients and roughly 100 healthy donors.

Sequencing was carried out with an Illumina HiSeq 2500. TCR beta libraries were prepared by quantitative 5'-RACE with molecular barcodes. On the authors' methods: A new computational method based on a probabilistic model of VDJ rearrangement was used to identify disease-linked TCR variants. TCRdb reprocessing: public reads trimmed at Q25 with fastp, clones called with MiXCR, in-frame beta chains kept. Each CDR3 protein gets just one entry, which takes the most common genes and DNA from the rows behind it. For this entry, the V and J calls and clone size follow TCRdb and not the study's own pipeline. The sample table shows 500,000 to 550,000 distinct CDR3 sequences, and roughly 13% are seen once. The biggest ten clones account for about 6.5% of the sample. Paper-wide results and their limitations: Blood from ankylosing spondylitis patients appeared to be characterized by a TCR beta motif composed of eight or nine highly homologous amino acid variants. In peripheral blood, the disease-linked clones were found at relatively low frequencies and had a CD8+ phenotype. Significant enrichment of the disease-linked clones was reported in matched synovial fluid samples from ankylosing spondylitis patients. Some of the motif variants had been reported before in the synovial fluid and blood of reactive arthritis patients, a finding that suggests common disease-initiation mechanisms.

The junction carries 5 bases between V and J, which are trimmed by 2 bases and 9 bases respectively. The CDR3 has 11 amino acids, counting the end cysteine and phenylalanine. Only CDR3 DNA is held: 33 bases, read in frame from base 1. As encoded in the germline V gene, CDR1 is SGHNT while CDR2 is YENEEA. A note on this clonotype: Its antigen is still unknown. There are no base qualities to consult, and no much larger clone falls within one base.

Sequences were obtained from blood, either unsorted or a sorted T cell fraction (not recorded which). Rearrangement joined TRBV11-3 to TRBJ2-1; TRBD1 is a possible D gene, resting on 5 matching bases. This receptor was taken from a male donor with ankylosing spondylitis. CDR3 protein: CASSLQGEQFF. The base sequence is TGTGCCAGCAGCTTACAGGGTGAGCAGTTCTTC.